These 16 T cell receptor beta chains were sequenced from one sample in a study of T cell changes during pregnancy in multiple sclerosis. Some clones are missing from TCRdb's copy, which holds only in-frame ones; the method was immunoSEQ multiplex PCR. The sample lists tens of thousands of clones; around 90% were seen once. The material sequenced was peripheral blood, taken after pregnancy. The source is a female donor in good health, enrolled as a control in a pregnancy study.

The V call is TRBV29-1, the J call TRBJ1-1, with D unclear. V was trimmed by 4 bases and J by 6 bases, leaving 3 bases between them. The CDR3 contains 9 residues. Per germline, CDR1 SQVTM and CDR2 ANQGSEA. This CDR3 is CSVGAEAFF. Here the CDR3 DNA reads TGCAGCGTTGGCGCTGAAGCTTTCTTT.

This chain links TRBV7-2 with TRBJ2-1; TRBD2 is a possible D gene (5 bases). Trimming stripped 4 bases from V and 4 bases from J, with 26 bases between. Germline CDR1 is SGHTA and CDR2 is FQGNSA. The CDR3 extends over 19 amino acids. In nucleotides, the CDR3 is TGTGCCAGCAGCTCCTCCCCGGGCCTAGCCCCCCTCAGATACAATGAGCAGTTCTTC. Its translation: CASSSSPGLAPLRYNEQFF.

The chain uses TRBV28 and TRBJ2-3; weak D call: TRBD1 (5 bases). The germline V gene encodes CDR1 MDHEN and CDR2 SYDVKM. V lost 5 bases, J lost 0 bases, and 9 bases lay in between. This CDR3 contains 14 residues. The CDR3 reads CASSLQGSTDTQYF. CDR3 bases: TGTGCCAGCAGTCTTCAGGGAAGCACAGATACGCAGTATTTT. The whole variable domain, filled in from reference TRBV28 and TRBJ2-3, reads DVKVTQSSRYLVKRTGEKVFLECVQDMDHENMFWYRQDPGLGLRLIYFSYDVKMKEKGDIPEGYSVSREKKERFSLILESASTNQTSMYLCASSLQGSTDTQYFGPGTRLTVL.

This rearrangement joins TRBV9 to TRBJ1-1, with 8 bases that match TRBD1. Germline V gives CDR1 SGDLS, CDR2 YYNGEE. Trimming cost V 2 bases and J 5 bases; bases outside gene matches: 8. This CDR3 has 15 residues. DNA of the CDR3: TGTGCCAGCAGCGTCTATGGACAGGGATCAACTGAAGCTTTCTTT. As protein: CASSVYGQGSTEAFF.

The chain couples TRBV29-1 to TRBJ2-3; 13 nucleotides line up with TRBD2. The trim removed 3 bases at V and 0 bases at J, leaving 15 bases unmatched. The CDR3 covers 20 residues. Germline V gene data show CDR1 as SQVTM and CDR2 as ANQGSEA. The CDR3 sequence: CSVEDRELAGGRGSTDTQYF. The CDR3 nucleotides read TGCAGCGTTGAGGACAGGGAACTAGCGGGGGGGCGAGGGAGCACAGATACGCAGTATTTT.

V usage is TRBV7-6 and J usage is TRBJ1-4; D is uncertain. The V gene lost 5 bases and the J gene lost 8 bases, with 12 bases spanning the gap. The CDR3 contains 13 residues. Germline-derived CDR1 and CDR2 are SGHVS and FNYEAQ. The CDR3 is CASSRRVYEKLFF. CDR3 nucleotide sequence: TGTGCCAGCAGCCGCCGCGTCTACGAAAAACTGTTTTTT.

CDR3 sequence: CASSRKRTGKYYGYTF. CDR3 sequence (DNA): TGTGCCAGCAGCCGAAAACGAACCGGGAAATACTATGGCTACACCTTC. The chain combines TRBV21-1 with TRBJ1-2. TRBV21-1 is an annotated pseudogene. The length of the CDR3 is 16 residues.

Only a few counts were recorded for this clone. The rearrangement joins TRBV28 to TRBJ1-6, with a possible D match to TRBD1 (5 bases). The length of the CDR3 is 15 residues. Trimming cost V 3 bases and J 5 bases, with 11 bases left between them. CDR1 is MDHEN and CDR2 is SYDVKM in the germline V gene. CDR3 nucleotide sequence: TGTGCCAGCAGTTTGGCCAGGGCGAATAATTCACCCCTCCACTTT. The encoded protein is CASSLARANNSPLHF.

The chain's CDR3 is CATRGRYQETQYF. CDR3 DNA: TGTGCCACCAGAGGGAGGTACCAAGAGACCCAGTACTTC. This chain links TRBV15 with TRBJ2-5; tentatively, D is TRBD2 (6 bases). The V end was cut by 6 bases, the J end by 0 bases, with 8 bases between. The CDR3 has 13 residues. Germline V gene data show CDR1 as LNHNV and CDR2 as YYDKDF (reference sequence).

The CDR3 loop reads CSVGGGELNTEAFF. Here the CDR3 DNA reads TGCAGCGTGGGGGGGGGCGAATTGAACACTGAAGCTTTCTTT. The genes are TRBV29-1 and TRBJ1-1; a possible D gene is TRBD1 (6 bases). Trimming took 6 bases from V and 0 from J, leaving 14 bases between them. The CDR3 length is 14 residues. Germline V gene sequence: CDR1 SQVTM, CDR2 ANQGSEA.

The chain employs TRBV6-5 and TRBJ1-2; 9 bases align to TRBD1. This CDR3 region has 13 residues. Germline-derived CDR1 and CDR2 are MNHEY and SVGAGI. Trimming removed 11 bases from V and 7 bases from J; junction bases left unmatched: 11. The CDR3 spells CAAKPGTGFGYTF. The CDR3 DNA sequence: TGTGCCGCCAAACCCGGGACAGGGTTTGGCTACACCTTC.

This chain joins TRBV11-3 and TRBJ2-5; tentative D call: TRBD2 (5 bases). CDR1 SGHNT and CDR2 YENEEA come from the germline V gene. Trimming removed 5 bases from V and 3 bases from J, with 10 bases in between. The CDR3 has 13 residues. CDR3 residues: CASSGPREETQYF. The CDR3 DNA reads TGTGCCAGCAGCGGCCCGCGGGAAGAGACCCAGTACTTC.

The rearrangement joins TRBV19 to TRBJ2-3, with a weak D call TRBD2 (6 bases). Deletions cut 6 bases from V and 4 bases from J, with 17 bases between. CDR1 LNHDA and CDR2 SQIVND come from the germline V gene (reference sequence). The CDR3 consists of 15 residues. The CDR3 is CASSPEGLDADTQYF. The CDR3 region has the DNA TGTGCCAGTAGCCCGGAGGGGCTAGACGCAGATACGCAGTATTTT.

This chain uses TRBV29-1 with TRBJ1-1, with 7 bases aligning to TRBD1. Trimming at V came to 4 bases and at J to 2 bases, leaving 10 bases not matched to a gene. The CDR3 sequence is 15 residues long. Germline V lookup: CDR1 SQVTM, CDR2 ANQGSEA. DNA for the CDR3: TGCAGCGTTGGTCGGCCAGGGGGACAAAACACTGAAGCTTTCTTT. As protein: CSVGRPGGQNTEAFF.

The rearrangement links TRBV19 to TRBJ1-1; tentative D call: TRBD1 (6 bases). V was clipped by 3 bases and J by 5 bases, with 13 bases between them. Germline V gene data show CDR1 as LNHDA and CDR2 as SQIVND (reference sequence). The CDR3 runs to 14 residues. The CDR3 loop reads CASSMGRGGTEAFF. The DNA of the CDR3 is TGTGCCAGTAGTATGGGCAGGGGAGGGACTGAAGCTTTCTTT.

V usage is TRBV6-5 and J usage is TRBJ1-6; 7 bases agree with TRBD1. Germline CDR1 MNHEY, CDR2 SVGAGI. Unmatched junction bases numbered 10, after V lost 5 bases and J lost 9 bases. This CDR3 is 15 amino acids long. CDR3 in amino acids: CASSVDRESSSPLHF. The CDR3 nucleotides read TGTGCCAGCAGTGTTGACAGGGAATCAAGTTCACCCCTCCACTTT.